This T cell receptor beta chain was documented in a study of cytomegalovirus exposure and HLA in healthy donors. Findings of the study overall: Researchers counted around 180 TCR beta chains as cytomegalovirus-associated.

This clone came up once. Its antigen is not identified. The PCR was carried out with 60 Vbeta primers and 13 Jbeta primers. TCRdb's copy holds only in-frame clones and misses some; the assay was immunoSEQ multiplex PCR. The sample contains more than 80,000 clones, less than 85% of which appear only once. The CDR3 contains 14 residues. The V gene's germline CDR1 is MNHEY and CDR2 SVGAGI. Trimming shortened V by 5 bases and J by 5 bases, and 15 bases separated the two germline ends. The sample taken for sequencing was PBMCs. This sequence was found in a man between 60 and 75 years old in good health and CMV-seronegative. The chain joins TRBV6-5 to TRBJ1-1, with D possibly being TRBD1 (6 bases). The CDR3 here is CASSTQGRGTEAFF. The CDR3 nucleotides read TGTGCCAGCAGTACACAGGGTAGAGGGACTGAAGCTTTCTTT.